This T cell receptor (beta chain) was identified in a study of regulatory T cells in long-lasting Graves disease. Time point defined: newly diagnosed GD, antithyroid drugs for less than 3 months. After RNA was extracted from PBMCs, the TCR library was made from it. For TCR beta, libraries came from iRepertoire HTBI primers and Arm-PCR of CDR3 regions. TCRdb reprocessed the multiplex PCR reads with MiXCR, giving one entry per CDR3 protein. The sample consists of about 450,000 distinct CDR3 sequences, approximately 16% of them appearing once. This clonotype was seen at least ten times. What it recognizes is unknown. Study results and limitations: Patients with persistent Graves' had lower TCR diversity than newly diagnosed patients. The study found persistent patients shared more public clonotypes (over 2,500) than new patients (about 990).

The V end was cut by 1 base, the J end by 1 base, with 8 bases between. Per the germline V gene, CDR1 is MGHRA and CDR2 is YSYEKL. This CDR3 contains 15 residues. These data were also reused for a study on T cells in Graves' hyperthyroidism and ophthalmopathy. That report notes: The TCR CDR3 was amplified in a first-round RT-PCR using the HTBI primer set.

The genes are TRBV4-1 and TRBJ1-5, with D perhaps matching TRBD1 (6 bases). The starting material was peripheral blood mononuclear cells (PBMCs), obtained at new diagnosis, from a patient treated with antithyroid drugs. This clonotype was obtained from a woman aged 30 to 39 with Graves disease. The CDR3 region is CASSQGTVSNQPQHF. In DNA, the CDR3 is TGCGCCAGCAGCCAAGGGACAGTAAGCAATCAGCCCCAGCATTTT.